A selection of T cell receptor beta chains follows, all from one sample in a study of cytomegalovirus exposure and HLA in healthy donors. Only in-frame clones appear in the TCRdb table, and some are missing; sequencing was by immunoSEQ multiplex PCR. The sample consists of about 120,000 clones, more than 65% of them appearing once. Sequenced sample: PBMCs. The receptors stem from a man between 18 and 35 years old in good health and CMV-seropositive. CDR3s include the opening cysteine and the closing phenylalanine or tryptophan. D genes are given only for firm matches. The size field is filled for only some rows; it gives once, few, many or a size class.

clone size,J gene,D gene,V gene,CDR3 DNA,CDR3 protein
.,TRBJ1-6,TRBD1,TRBV30,TGTGCCTGGGGGGACAGGGCCGGTTATAATTCACCCCTCCACTTT,CAWGDRAGYNSPLHF
.,TRBJ2-5,TRBD2,TRBV7-9,TGTGCCAGCAGCTTAGGTCCGGGGGTAGCGGGACAAGAGACCCAGTACTTC,CASSLGPGVAGQETQYF
.,TRBJ2-7,.,TRBV5-1,TGCGCCAGCAGCGACGGGGGTGACGAGCAGTACTTC,CASSDGGDEQYF
.,TRBJ1-5,.,TRBV30,TGTGCCTGGTGGGGCAGGGCCCAGCCCCAGCATTTT,CAWWGRAQPQHF
.,TRBJ1-6,.,TRBV7-9,TGTGCCAGCAGCTTAACAGGATCCAATAATTCACCCCTCCACTTT,CASSLTGSNNSPLHF
.,TRBJ2-3,.,TRBV9,TGTGCCAGCAGCGTATTGCGGGCAGGGGGGACAGATACGCAGTATTTT,CASSVLRAGGTDTQYF
once,TRBJ1-2,.,TRBV20-1,TGCAGTGTGGGGCGCGGAGAAGGCTACACCTTC,CSVGRGEGYTF
.,TRBJ2-2,.,TRBV30,TGTGCCTGGAGTGTCGGGGGGCACGGGGAGCTGTTTTTT,CAWSVGGHGELFF
.,TRBJ1-1,.,TRBV5-1,TGCGCCAGCAGCCCGGTCGACATGAAACTTGAAGCTTTCTTT,CASSPVDMKLEAFF
.,TRBJ1-5,.,TRBV19,TGTGCCAGTAGTATAGCTCGCAATCAGCCCCAGCATTTT,CASSIARNQPQHF
.,TRBJ2-7,TRBD1,TRBV6-5,TGTGCCAGCAGCGACAGGGGTTTGGGCGAGCAGTACTTC,CASSDRGLGEQYF
.,TRBJ2-3,.,TRBV6-1,TGTGCCAGCAGTGAACGGCAGGATCTTGGGCGGGACACAGATACGCAGTATTTT,CASSERQDLGRDTDTQYF
.,TRBJ2-3,TRBD2,TRBV2,TGTGGAAGGCCCAGCGGGGTTGCAGATGGTACGCAGTATTTT,CGRPSGVADGTQYF
.,TRBJ2-7,.,TRBV27,TGTGCCAGCGGGGCGTCCTACGAGCAGTACTTC,CASGASYEQYF
.,TRBJ1-2,.,TRBV7-8,TGTGCCAGCAGCTTAGCACAGGATAACTATGGCTACACCTTC,CASSLAQDNYGYTF
.,TRBJ2-7,.,TRBV29-1,TGCAGCGTTGGGTGGGGCAGGGTCGGCGAGCAGTACTTC,CSVGWGRVGEQYF
.,TRBJ1-4,TRBD1,TRBV30,TGTGCCTGGCGTGGGACAGGGACCAATGAAAAACTGTTTTTT,CAWRGTGTNEKLFF
few,TRBJ2-7,TRBD1,TRBV18,TGTGCCAGCTCACCAGGATCGGGACAGTACGAGCAGTACTTC,CASSPGSGQYEQYF
.,TRBJ2-7,.,TRBV29-1,TGCAGCTTTACCTCCAGGGGTTACGAGCAGTACTTC,CSFTSRGYEQYF
.,TRBJ1-4,TRBD1,TRBV6-4,TGTGCCAGCAGCCCCGGGGGACAGGGAAGAGAAAAACTGTTTTTT,CASSPGGQGREKLFF
.,TRBJ2-1,TRBD2,TRBV10-1,TGCGCCAGCAGTGATCCTAGCGGGGGGTCAGGCTATGAGCAGTTCTTC,CASSDPSGGSGYEQFF
.,TRBJ2-3,.,TRBV5-5,TGTGCCAGCAGCTTGCGGCCGGCGGCTAGCACAGATACGCAGTATTTT,CASSLRPAASTDTQYF
.,TRBJ1-1,.,TRBV30,TGTGCCTGGGTTGGGGCCATGAACACTGAAGCTTTCTTT,CAWVGAMNTEAFF
.,TRBJ1-2,.,TRBV9,TGTGCCAGCAGCGTAGACAGAGGGGGTGGCTACACCTTC,CASSVDRGGGYTF
.,TRBJ2-1,TRBD2,TRBV9,TGTGCCAGCAGCGTCGGGGCTAGCGGGAGAAATGAGCAGTTCTTC,CASSVGASGRNEQFF
.,TRBJ2-5,.,TRBV5-4,TGTGCCAGCAGCCAAAAAGCTTGGAATTCCCAGAGGAACTCAGAGACCCAGTACTTC,CASSQKAWNSQRNSETQYF
.,TRBJ1-1,.,TRBV6-5,TGTGCCAGCACCCCCGCCGGGACAATGAACACTGAAGCTTTCTTT,CASTPAGTMNTEAFF
.,TRBJ1-1,.,TRBV10-2,TGCGCCAGCAGCTCCATTCTAACTGAAGCTTTCTTT,CASSSILTEAFF
once,TRBJ2-3,.,TRBV12-5,TGTGCTAGTGGTCTGCCCCGTAGATCTGCTAGCACAGATACGCAGTATTTT,CASGLPRRSASTDTQYF
once,TRBJ1-1,.,TRBV6-5,TGTGCCAGCAGTAGGGCGGGGGACACTGAAGCTTTCTTT,CASSRAGDTEAFF